This T cell receptor beta chain was recorded in a study of vaccination and CD4 T cells after COVID-19. Study in general: Sampling post-COVID took place a median 101 days after diagnosis (range 35 to 161). Spike peptides, overlapping and drawn from SARS-CoV-2, HCoV-NL63, HCoV-OC43 and HCoV-229E, were used to stimulate cells.

A word on this clonotype: As yet, its antigen is unknown.

Treatment reported: 10-day PBMC culture with coronavirus spike peptide pools or control peptides (ViraFEST assay). Before the COVID-19 pandemic (2011-2018), CD4+ T cells were obtained from the unexposed donor. It was with 9 to 10 IU/ml IL-2 and 9.5 to 10 ug/ml peptide pools that 1.5 million to 2.5 million PBMCs per well were cultured. Study conclusions and caveats: Convalescent patients' vaccine-specific clones were spike mono-reactive in 304 of 307 cases.

The V gene's germline CDR1 is MNHEY and CDR2 SMNVEV (reference sequence). V lost 3 bases to trimming and J lost 2 bases, with 11 bases between them. This CDR3 has 15 amino acids. CD4+ T cells that had been cultured provided DNA sequenced with the Oncomine TCR Beta short-read assay. TCRdb reprocessed the PCR reads via MiXCR and lists one record per CDR3 protein. The sample contains about 5,500 distinct CDR3 sequences, roughly two fifths of which appear only once. The chain uses TRBV27 and TRBJ2-1; D possibly corresponds to TRBD1 (5 bases). The sequencing sample was made of CD4+ T cells from blood, cultured in vitro. The origin of this receptor is a human donor in good health. The CDR3 DNA follows: TGTGCCAGCAGTTTCCAGGGTGTAACCTACAATGAGCAGTTCTTC. It codes for CASSFQGVTYNEQFF.